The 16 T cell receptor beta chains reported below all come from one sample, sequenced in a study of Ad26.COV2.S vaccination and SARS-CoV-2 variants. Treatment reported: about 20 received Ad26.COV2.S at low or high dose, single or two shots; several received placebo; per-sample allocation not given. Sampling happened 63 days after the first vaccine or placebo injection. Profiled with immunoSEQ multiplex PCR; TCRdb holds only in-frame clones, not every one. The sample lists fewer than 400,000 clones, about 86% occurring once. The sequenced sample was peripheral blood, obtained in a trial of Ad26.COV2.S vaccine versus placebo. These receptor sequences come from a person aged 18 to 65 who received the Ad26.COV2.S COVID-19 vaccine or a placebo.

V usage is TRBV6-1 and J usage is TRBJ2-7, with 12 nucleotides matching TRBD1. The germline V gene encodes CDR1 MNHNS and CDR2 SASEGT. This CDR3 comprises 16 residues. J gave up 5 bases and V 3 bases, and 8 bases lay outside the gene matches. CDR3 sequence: CASSDGHGTGGDEQYF. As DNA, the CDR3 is TGTGCCAGCAGTGACGGCCACGGGACAGGGGGCGACGAGCAGTACTTC.

The chain's CDR3 is CASSQGDRDNQPQHF. The DNA for the CDR3 is TGTGCCAGCAGCCAAGGGGACAGGGACAATCAGCCCCAGCATTTT. The chain is built from TRBV3-1 (or the pseudogene TRBV3-2) and TRBJ1-5; 9 nucleotides agree with TRBD1. CDR1 and CDR2 from the germline V gene are LGHDT and YNNKEL (reference sequence). This CDR3 is 15 amino acids long. J was trimmed by 3 bases and V by 1 base; bases with no gene match: 1.

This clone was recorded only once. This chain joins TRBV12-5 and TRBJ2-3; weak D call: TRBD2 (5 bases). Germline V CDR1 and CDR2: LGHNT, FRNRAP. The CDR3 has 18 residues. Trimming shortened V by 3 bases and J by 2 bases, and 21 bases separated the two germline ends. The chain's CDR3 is CASGFLGPLAAATDTQYF. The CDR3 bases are TGTGCTAGTGGTTTCCTAGGGCCTCTGGCAGCGGCCACAGATACGCAGTATTTT.

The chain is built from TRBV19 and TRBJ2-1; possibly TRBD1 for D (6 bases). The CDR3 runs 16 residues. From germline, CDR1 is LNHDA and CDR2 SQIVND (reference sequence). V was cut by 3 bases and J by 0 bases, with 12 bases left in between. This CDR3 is CASSIQAGVSYNEQFF. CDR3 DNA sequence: TGTGCCAGTAGTATCCAAGCAGGGGTCTCCTACAATGAGCAGTTCTTC.

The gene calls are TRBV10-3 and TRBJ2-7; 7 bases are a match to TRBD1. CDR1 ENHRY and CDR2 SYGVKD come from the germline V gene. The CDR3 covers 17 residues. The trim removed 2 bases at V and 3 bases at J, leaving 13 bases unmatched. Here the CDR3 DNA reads TGTGCCATCAGTGAGGGGCAGGGGGAACACTCTAGCTACGAGCAGTACTTC. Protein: CAISEGQGEHSSYEQYF.

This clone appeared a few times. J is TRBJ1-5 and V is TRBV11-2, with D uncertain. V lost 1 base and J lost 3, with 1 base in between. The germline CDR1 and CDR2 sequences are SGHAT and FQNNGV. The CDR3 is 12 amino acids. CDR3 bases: TGTGCCAGCAGCTTAGCCAATCAGCCCCAGCATTTT. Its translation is CASSLANQPQHF.

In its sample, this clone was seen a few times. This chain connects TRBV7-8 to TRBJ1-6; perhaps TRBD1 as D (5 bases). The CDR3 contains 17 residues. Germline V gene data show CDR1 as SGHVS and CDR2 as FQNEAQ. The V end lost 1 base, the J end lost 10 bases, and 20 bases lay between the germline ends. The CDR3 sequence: CASSLGAGLRRQSPLHF. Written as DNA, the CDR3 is TGTGCCAGCAGCTTAGGGGCGGGACTCCGTCGTCAATCACCCCTCCACTTT.

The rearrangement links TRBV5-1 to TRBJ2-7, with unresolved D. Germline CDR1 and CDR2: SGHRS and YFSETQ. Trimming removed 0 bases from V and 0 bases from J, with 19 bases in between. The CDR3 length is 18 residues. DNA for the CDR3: TGCGCCAGCAGCTTGGATCGCCCTCGAATCCAAGGCTCCTACGAGCAGTACTTC. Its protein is CASSLDRPRIQGSYEQYF.

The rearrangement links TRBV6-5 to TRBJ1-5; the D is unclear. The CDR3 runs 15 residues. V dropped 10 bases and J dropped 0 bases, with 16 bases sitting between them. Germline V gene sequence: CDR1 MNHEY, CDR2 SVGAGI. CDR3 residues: CATHLDGNSNQPQHF. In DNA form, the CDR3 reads TGTGCCACCCATCTGGACGGGAATAGCAATCAGCCCCAGCATTTT.

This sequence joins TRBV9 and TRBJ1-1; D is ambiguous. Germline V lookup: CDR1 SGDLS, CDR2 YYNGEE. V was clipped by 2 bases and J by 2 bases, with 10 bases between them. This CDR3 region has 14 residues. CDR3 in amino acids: CASSVTLGNTEAFF. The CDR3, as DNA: TGTGCCAGCAGCGTGACGCTGGGCAACACTGAAGCTTTCTTT.

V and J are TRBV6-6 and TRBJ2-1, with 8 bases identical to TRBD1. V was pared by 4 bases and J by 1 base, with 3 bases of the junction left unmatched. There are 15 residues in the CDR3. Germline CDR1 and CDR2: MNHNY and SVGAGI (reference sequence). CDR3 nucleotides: TGTGCCAGCAGTTTGGACAGGGAATCCTACAATGAGCAGTTCTTC. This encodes CASSLDRESYNEQFF.

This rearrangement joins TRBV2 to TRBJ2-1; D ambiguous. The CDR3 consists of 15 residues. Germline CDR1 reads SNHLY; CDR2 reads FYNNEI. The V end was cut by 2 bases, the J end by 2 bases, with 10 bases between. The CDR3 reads CASSEKGVPYNEQFF. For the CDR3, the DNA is TGTGCCAGCAGTGAAAAAGGCGTTCCCTACAATGAGCAGTTCTTC.

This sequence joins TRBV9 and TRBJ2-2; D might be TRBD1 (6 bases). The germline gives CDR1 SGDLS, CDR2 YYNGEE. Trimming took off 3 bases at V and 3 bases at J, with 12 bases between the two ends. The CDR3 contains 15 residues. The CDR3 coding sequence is TGTGCCAGCAGCGACAGGGAACTATACACCGGGGAGCTGTTTTTT. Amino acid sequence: CASSDRELYTGELFF.

In DNA, the CDR3 is TGTGCCAGCAACCCAGGGATGAATGGCTACACCTTC. Translating gives CASNPGMNGYTF. V is TRBV2 and J is TRBJ1-2, with TRBD1 as a possible D gene (5 bases). Germline assignment: CDR1 SNHLY and CDR2 FYNNEI. CDR3 length: 12 residues. Trimming took off 7 bases at V and 6 bases at J, with 12 bases between the two ends.

For the CDR3, the DNA is TGTGCCAGCAGTAGAAGGGATAATTCACCCCTCCACTTT. Translation gives CASSRRDNSPLHF. The chain combines TRBV6-5 with TRBJ1-6; D is ambiguous. Between the trimmed V and J ends, which lost 5 bases and 5 bases, there was a span of 7 bases. The V gene's germline CDR1 is MNHEY and CDR2 SVGAGI. CDR3 length equals 13 residues.

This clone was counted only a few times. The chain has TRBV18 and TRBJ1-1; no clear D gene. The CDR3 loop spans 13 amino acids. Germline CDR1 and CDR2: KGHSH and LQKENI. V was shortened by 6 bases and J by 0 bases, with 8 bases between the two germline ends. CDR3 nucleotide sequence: TGTGCCAGCTCGGCCGGCATGAACACTGAAGCTTTCTTT. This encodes CASSAGMNTEAFF.